This is a list of T cell receptor beta chains from one sample in a study of blood T cells in healthy people across ages. TCRdb re-called the 5' RACE reads with MiXCR, one entry per CDR3 protein. The data show around 1.7 million distinct CDR3 sequences, with 25% to 30% seen just once and approximately 7.7% held by the top ten. What was sequenced was blood. These receptors all come from a woman in her thirties in good health. Both conserved end residues are part of each CDR3. D genes are given only for firm matches. Size is stated for part of the rows, as once, few or many counts, or as a class when the clone is expanded.

d_gene | abundance | j_gene | v_gene | CDR3aa | CDR3nt
NA | NA | TRBJ2-5 | TRBV20-1 | CSANSGGGGKTQYF | TGCAGTGCTAACTCCGGAGGGGGGGGTAAGACCCAGTACTTC
TRBD1 | NA | TRBJ2-3 | TRBV10-3 | CAISQGILGTGGLDTQYF | TGTGCCATCAGTCAAGGGATCCTCGGGACAGGGGGCTTGGATACGCAGTATTTT
NA | many | TRBJ2-7 | TRBV18 | CASSPEGTGYEQYF | TGTGCCAGCTCACCTGAGGGGACGGGCTACGAGCAGTACTTC
NA | NA | TRBJ2-1 | TRBV20-1 | CSARPGPKPYNEQFF | TGCAGTGCTAGGCCGGGACCAAAACCCTACAATGAGCAGTTCTTC
TRBD2 | NA | TRBJ2-5 | TRBV29-1 | CSVESLAGREAQYF | TGCAGCGTTGAGTCGCTAGCGGGAAGAGAGGCCCAGTACTTC
TRBD1 | many | TRBJ2-7 | TRBV10-3 | CAIRERTGSYEQYF | TGTGCCATCAGAGAACGGACAGGCTCCTACGAGCAGTACTTC
NA | few | TRBJ2-2 | TRBV5-1 | CASSNDANTGELFF | TGCGCCAGCAGTAACGACGCGAACACCGGGGAGCTGTTTTTT
TRBD2 | NA | TRBJ2-7 | TRBV7-8 | CASSSQGVAGGNYEQYF | TGTGCCAGCAGCTCGCAGGGGGTAGCGGGAGGGAACTACGAGCAGTACTTC
NA | NA | TRBJ2-2 | TRBV3-1 | CASSQAVEGQDTGELFF | TGTGCCAGCAGCCAAGCTGTGGAGGGGCAGGATACCGGGGAGTTGTTTTTT
NA | NA | TRBJ1-1 | TRBV12-3/TRBV12-4 | CASSPPPRQNTEAFF | TGTGCCAGCAGTCCCCCCCCGAGACAGAACACTGAAGCTTTCTTT
NA | NA | TRBJ1-5 | TRBV18 | CASSPPERTQPQHF | TGTGCCAGCTCACCACCGGAAAGAACTCAGCCCCAGCATTTT
NA | NA | TRBJ2-1 | TRBV20-1 | CSAGLPSSYNEQFF | TGCAGTGCTGGACTCCCGAGCTCCTACAATGAGCAGTTCTTC
NA | few | TRBJ2-7 | TRBV29-1 | CSVEKGNGEGIDEQYF | TGCAGCGTTGAAAAAGGGAACGGGGAAGGGATCGACGAGCAGTACTTC
TRBD2 | few | TRBJ2-3 | TRBV7-9 | CASSLTSGVLSTDTQYF | TGTGCCAGCAGCTTAACTAGCGGGGTATTAAGCACAGATACGCAGTATTTT
NA | few | TRBJ1-2 | TRBV2 | CASHADSYGYTF | TGTGCCAGTCACGCCGACAGCTATGGCTACACCTTC
TRBD1 | few | TRBJ1-2 | TRBV29-1 | CSVEAGTELYGYTF | TGCAGCGTTGAAGCAGGGACAGAACTCTATGGCTACACCTTC
TRBD1 | NA | TRBJ2-7 | TRBV7-2 | CASSLMGPQGEAAYEQYF | TGTGCCAGCAGCTTAATGGGCCCTCAGGGGGAAGCTGCCTACGAGCAGTACTTC
NA | NA | TRBJ1-2 | TRBV2 | CASSPETDPITF | TGTGCCAGCAGTCCCGAGACAGATCCGATCACCTTC
TRBD2 | NA | TRBJ2-1 | TRBV9 | CASSVAWEGPYEQFF | TGTGCCAGCAGCGTAGCGTGGGAGGGCCCCTATGAGCAGTTCTTC
TRBD2 | many | TRBJ2-3 | TRBV2 | CASSAGTSSTDTQYF | TGTGCCAGCAGCGCCGGGACTAGCTCCACAGATACGCAGTATTTT
NA | few | TRBJ1-1 | TRBV30 | CAWSVLLNTEAFF | TGTGCCTGGAGTGTACTGTTGAACACTGAAGCTTTCTTT
NA | many | TRBJ2-1 | TRBV12-3/TRBV12-4 | CASTFAGEQFF | TGTGCCAGCACTTTTGCGGGGGAGCAGTTCTTC
NA | NA | TRBJ2-1 | TRBV15 | CATSRDIGPNNEQFF | TGTGCCACCAGCAGAGATATCGGACCAAACAATGAGCAGTTCTTC
TRBD2 | NA | TRBJ2-1 | TRBV3-1 | CASSQDPSGGPYNEQFF | TGTGCCAGCAGCCAAGATCCTAGCGGGGGTCCTTACAATGAGCAGTTCTTC
NA | many | TRBJ2-4 | TRBV12-3/TRBV12-4 | CASSPRAFGIGKNIQYF | TGTGCCAGCAGCCCCCGGGCTTTCGGTATAGGCAAAAACATTCAGTACTTC
TRBD1 | many | TRBJ2-1 | TRBV3-1 | CASSQGTGGRYNEQFF | TGTGCCAGCAGCCAAGGGACAGGGGGCCGATACAATGAGCAGTTCTTC
NA | few | TRBJ1-5 | TRBV5-1 | CASSLLGLNQPQHF | TGCGCCAGCAGCTTGCTGGGACTCAATCAGCCCCAGCATTTT
NA | NA | TRBJ2-5 | TRBV3-1 | CASSQGIEIQYF | TGTGCCAGCAGCCAAGGAATTGAGATCCAGTACTTC
TRBD2 | NA | TRBJ2-1 | TRBV3-1 | CASSPGTSGGVHNEQFF | TGTGCCAGCAGCCCGGGGACTAGCGGGGGGGTCCACAATGAGCAGTTCTTC
TRBD1 | few | TRBJ2-7 | TRBV9 | CASSGPGQMGEQYF | TGTGCCAGCAGCGGACCGGGACAGATGGGGGAGCAGTACTTC
NA | many | TRBJ2-7 | TRBV28 | CASSPQGLVYEQYF | TGTGCCAGCAGTCCGCAGGGTTTGGTTTACGAGCAGTACTTC
NA | NA | TRBJ2-1 | TRBV7-9 | CASSPYSSSYNEQFF | TGTGCCAGCAGCCCCTACTCGAGCTCCTACAATGAGCAGTTCTTC
NA | NA | TRBJ2-7 | TRBV7-2 | CASRLGARQALSNEQYF | TGTGCCAGCAGATTAGGCGCGAGACAGGCCTTATCCAATGAGCAGTACTTC
NA | few | TRBJ1-5 | TRBV12-5 | CASGPDGHQPQHF | TGTGCTAGTGGCCCCGACGGCCATCAGCCCCAGCATTTT
NA | few | TRBJ2-6 | TRBV7-2 | CASSLIGGANVLTF | TGTGCCAGCAGCTTAATCGGTGGGGCCAACGTCCTGACTTTC